A single sample gave rise to the 21 T cell receptor beta chains below, sequenced in a study of CD8+ T cells in alopecia areata. cDNA reverse transcribed from extracted RNA served as the sequencing template. The table came from immunoSEQ multiplex PCR; TCRdb's copy has only in-frame clones and leaves some out. Of about 210,000 clones in the sample, approximately 72% were seen once. The treatment is: oral pan-JAK inhibitor, 5-10 mg twice daily. The sample in question was CD4+ T cells sorted from blood, obtained around week 46, from a patient treated with tofacitinib. The origin of the receptors is a human donor with alopecia areata.

Of note for this clone: At one boundary the junction diverges from the germline segment, which might be a read error. V and J are TRBV2 and TRBJ1-4; D is ambiguous. There are 15 residues in the CDR3. The V gene's germline CDR1 is SNHLY and CDR2 FYNNEI. The CDR3 sequence: CASRSQEVKNEKEVF. The DNA for the CDR3 is TGTGCCAGCAGGTCCCAAGAGGTAAAAAATGAAAAAGAGGTTTTT.

This clone was seen a few times. The V gene is TRBV4-3, the J gene TRBJ2-2; D is uncertain. This CDR3 is built from 16 residues. V was cut by 0 bases and J by 4 bases, with 12 bases left in between. Germline assignment: CDR1 LGHNA and CDR2 YSLEER. The DNA for the CDR3 is TGCGCCAGCAGCCAAGAGCTAGGGTCAGGCACCGGGGAGCTGTTTTTT. Translating gives CASSQELGSGTGELFF.

This chain connects TRBV6-5 to TRBJ1-2; D remains ambiguous. Germline lookup yields CDR1 MNHEY and CDR2 SVGAGI. V was clipped by 5 bases and J by 4 bases, with 11 bases between them. The CDR3 consists of 13 residues. The CDR3 reads CASSGVAFYGYTF. CDR3 DNA sequence: TGTGCCAGCAGTGGGGTGGCGTTCTATGGCTACACCTTC.

This rearrangement joins TRBV7-9 to TRBJ1-1; TRBD1 is a possible D gene (5 bases). The CDR3 spans 13 residues. Per germline, CDR1 SEHNR and CDR2 FQNEAQ (reference sequence). Trimming removed 8 bases from V and 0 bases from J, with 10 bases in between. The CDR3 nucleotides are TGTGCCAGCTTAACAGGTCTGAACACTGAAGCTTTCTTT. Protein: CASLTGLNTEAFF.

The chain links TRBV15 to TRBJ2-5; D perhaps matches TRBD2 (6 bases). Germline-derived CDR1 and CDR2 are LNHNV and YYDKDF (reference sequence). This CDR3 has 13 residues. The V end was cut by 5 bases, the J end by 2 bases, with 9 bases between. CDR3 sequence (DNA): TGTGCCACCAGCGGGGGGAGTCAAGAGACCCAGTACTTC. It encodes CATSGGSQETQYF.

The rearrangement uses TRBV6-6 and TRBJ2-7; D is unclear. Germline V gene sequence: CDR1 MNHNY, CDR2 SVGAGI (reference sequence). Trimming left V 8 bases short and J 3 bases short, with 14 bases between. The CDR3 consists of 13 residues. The chain's CDR3 is CASAPLPLYEQYF. CDR3 coding DNA: TGTGCCAGCGCCCCCCTTCCCCTCTACGAGCAGTACTTC.

This CDR3 reads CALTGNYGYTF. The DNA for the CDR3 is TGTGCCTTGACAGGGAACTATGGCTACACCTTC. This chain uses TRBV30 with TRBJ1-2; 7 bases are a match to TRBD1. The CDR3 is 11 residues long. Germline CDR1 is GTSNPN and CDR2 is SVGIG (reference sequence). The J segment lost 2 bases and the V segment lost 7 bases, leaving 1 base of the junction unmatched.

The V call is TRBV12-5, the J call TRBJ2-1; D is undetermined. The CDR3 covers 14 residues. Trimming took 5 bases from V and 6 from J, leaving 14 bases between them. CDR1 is LGHNT, CDR2 FRNRAP, per germline. The CDR3 is CASGTQTSGNEQFF. CDR3 sequence (DNA): TGTGCTAGTGGTACTCAAACTTCTGGCAATGAGCAGTTCTTC.

The chain has TRBV29-1 and TRBJ1-1, with TRBD1 as a possible D gene (5 bases). Trimming removed 6 bases at V and 1 base at J, with 15 bases between. Germline values: CDR1 SQVTM, CDR2 ANQGSEA. CDR3 length: 14 residues. CDR3 sequence (DNA): TGCAGCGTCCAGGGTACCTTTAGGAACACTGAAGCTTTCTTT. Its protein product is CSVQGTFRNTEAFF. Looking up the rest from reference TRBV29-1 and TRBJ1-1 gives the full variable domain: SAVISQKPSRDICQRGTSLTIQCQVDSQVTMMFWYRQQPGQSLTLIATANQGSEATYESGFVIDKFPISRPNLTFSTLTVSNMSPEDSSIYLCSVQGTFRNTEAFFGQGTRLTVV.

The rearrangement uses TRBV4-3 and TRBJ2-1; 7 nucleotides match TRBD2. Germline-derived CDR1 and CDR2 are LGHNA and YSLEER. Germline trimming cut 1 base from V and 4 bases from J; bases unmatched to any gene: 7. There are 16 residues in the CDR3. CDR3 sequence: CASSQGGGGPYNEQFF. The CDR3 DNA reads TGCGCCAGCAGCCAAGGGGGCGGGGGACCTTACAATGAGCAGTTCTTC.

This clone was seen more than once but under ten times. This chain joins TRBV5-1 and TRBJ2-1; possibly TRBD1 for D (5 bases). The germline V and J ends were trimmed by 1 base and 6 bases, with 11 bases remaining between them. Germline CDR1 and CDR2: SGHRS and YFSETQ. This CDR3 has 14 residues. CDR3 sequence (DNA): TGCGCCAGCAGCTTGCAGGGTTCACTCAATGAGCAGTTCTTC. It translates to CASSLQGSLNEQFF.

The chain has TRBV11-1 and TRBJ1-1, with TRBD1 identical over 7 bases. The CDR3 length is 13 residues. The germline V gene encodes CDR1 SGHAT and CDR2 FQDESV (reference sequence). With 5 bases clipped from V and 0 bases from J, the junction kept 0 bases outside the gene matches. CDR3 coding DNA: TGTGCCAGCAGCCAGGGGGTGAACACTGAAGCTTTCTTT. This translates into CASSQGVNTEAFF. Full variable domain (rest looked up from reference TRBV11-1 and TRBJ1-1): EAEVAQSPRYKITEKSQAVAFWCDPISGHATLYWYRQILGQGPELLVQFQDESVVDDSQLPKDRFSAERLKGVDSTLKIQPAELGDSAMYLCASSQGVNTEAFFGQGTRLTVV.

The J gene is TRBJ1-1, the V gene TRBV30; tentative D call: TRBD1 (5 bases). Trimming removed 5 bases from V and 0 bases from J, with 19 bases in between. There are 16 residues in the CDR3. From germline, CDR1 is GTSNPN and CDR2 SVGIG (reference sequence). CDR3 DNA sequence: TGTGCCTGGCTCCCCTTCGGTGGGACGCTGAACACTGAAGCTTTCTTT. It encodes CAWLPFGGTLNTEAFF.

This rearrangement joins TRBV5-8 to TRBJ1-2; TRBD1 agrees at 9 bases. V shed 5 bases, J shed 7 bases, and the junction held 9 bases outside the gene matches. This CDR3 is built from 14 residues. The germline gives CDR1 SGHTS, CDR2 YDEGEE. The CDR3 reads CASRQTGGGVGYTF. The CDR3 DNA follows: TGTGCCAGCAGACAGACAGGGGGAGGGGTTGGCTACACCTTC.

This chain uses TRBV19 with TRBJ2-4; D is unclear. Germline V gene lookup returns CDR1 LNHDA and CDR2 SQIVND (reference sequence). The CDR3 extends over 11 amino acids. Trimming shortened V by 7 bases and J by 3 bases, and 4 bases separated the two germline ends. Here the CDR3 DNA reads TGTGCCAGTAAGAGCAAAAACATTCAGTACTTC. Translating it yields CASKSKNIQYF.

This clone was observed a few times. J is TRBJ2-1 and V is TRBV10-3; TRBD1 matches 9 bases. The V segment lost 6 bases and the J segment 6 bases; nucleotides outside the gene matches: 6. This CDR3 is 14 amino acids long. CDR1 ENHRY and CDR2 SYGVKD come from the germline V gene. The CDR3, as DNA: TGTGCCATCAGCTGGGACAGGGAATCCAATGAGCAGTTCTTC. Translation: CAISWDRESNEQFF.

The chain employs TRBV5-4 and TRBJ2-7, with a weak D call TRBD1 (5 bases). This CDR3 has 14 residues. V lost 4 bases, J lost 2 bases, and 13 bases lay in between. Germline CDR1 and CDR2: SGHNT and YYREEE (reference sequence). The CDR3 DNA reads as TGTGCCAGCAGCCTACATGACAGAACCTACGAGCAGTACTTC. Residues: CASSLHDRTYEQYF.

The chain is built from TRBV2 and TRBJ2-1, with D possibly matching TRBD2 (5 bases). The ends were cut back, 7 bases at V and 4 bases at J, with 14 bases in the middle. CDR3 size: 14 residues. CDR1 is SNHLY and CDR2 is FYNNEI in the germline V gene. The CDR3 DNA sequence: TGTGCCAGCAACAGTAACGTAGCGTACAATGAGCAGTTCTTC. It encodes CASNSNVAYNEQFF.

This chain uses TRBV28 with TRBJ2-2; unclear D gene. The CDR3 loop spans 14 amino acids. Germline values: CDR1 MDHEN, CDR2 SYDVKM. V was trimmed by 2 bases and J by 2 bases, leaving 6 bases between them. CDR3 DNA sequence: TGTGCCAGCAGTTTAACGATTAACACCGGGGAGCTGTTTTTT. Translation: CASSLTINTGELFF.

The chain couples TRBV29-1 to TRBJ1-2; no definite D call. Germline CDR1 reads SQVTM; CDR2 reads ANQGSEA. Trimming took 5 bases from V and 0 from J, leaving 10 bases between them. The CDR3 consists of 13 residues. This chain's CDR3 is CSVRSRANYGYTF. The CDR3 DNA reads as TGCAGCGTTCGGTCCCGAGCTAACTATGGCTACACCTTC. The entire variable domain, with the rest obtained from reference TRBV29-1 and TRBJ1-2, is as follows: SAVISQKPSRDICQRGTSLTIQCQVDSQVTMMFWYRQQPGQSLTLIATANQGSEATYESGFVIDKFPISRPNLTFSTLTVSNMSPEDSSIYLCSVRSRANYGYTFGSGTRLTVV.

The V call is TRBV19, the J call TRBJ1-4, with D perhaps matching TRBD1 (5 bases). V lost 5 bases, J lost 7 bases, and 11 bases lay in between. The CDR3 has 13 amino acids. Germline V gene lookup returns CDR1 LNHDA and CDR2 SQIVND (reference sequence). The CDR3 protein is CASSFGAGEKLFF. The CDR3 DNA reads as TGTGCCAGTAGTTTCGGGGCTGGTGAAAAACTGTTTTTT.